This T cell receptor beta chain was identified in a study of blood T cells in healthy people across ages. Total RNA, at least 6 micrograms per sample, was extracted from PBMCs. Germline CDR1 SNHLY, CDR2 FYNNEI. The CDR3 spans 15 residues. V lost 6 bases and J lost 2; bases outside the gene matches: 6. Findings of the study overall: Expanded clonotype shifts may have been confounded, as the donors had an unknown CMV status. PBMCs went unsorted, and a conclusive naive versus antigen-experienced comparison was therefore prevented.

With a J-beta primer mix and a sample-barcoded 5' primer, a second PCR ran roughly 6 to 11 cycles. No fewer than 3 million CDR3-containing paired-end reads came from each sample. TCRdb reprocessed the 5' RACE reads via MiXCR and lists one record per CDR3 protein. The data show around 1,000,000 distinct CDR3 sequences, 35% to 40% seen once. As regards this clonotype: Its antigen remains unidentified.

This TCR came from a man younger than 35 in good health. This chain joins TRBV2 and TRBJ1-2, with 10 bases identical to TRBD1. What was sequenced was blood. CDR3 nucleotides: TGTGCCAGCAGGGGGACAGGGGCCTTAAACTATGGCTACACCTTC. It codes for CASRGTGALNYGYTF.